These 5 T cell receptor beta chains were sequenced from one sample in a study of tumor-infiltrating lymphocytes in localized non-small cell lung cancer. Using immunoSEQ multiplex PCR, the repertoire was profiled, and TCRdb retains in-frame clones only, with some absent. This sample carries about 16,000 clones, about three quarters of them seen once, and the ten largest clones take 4.9%. Sequencing used lung tumor tissue. These receptors came from a human donor with non-small cell lung cancer.

The chain is built from TRBV7-2 and TRBJ1-1; possibly TRBD1 for D (5 bases). The CDR3 loop spans 13 amino acids. Deletions cut 5 bases from V and 1 base from J, with 8 bases between. Germline CDR1 reads SGHTA; CDR2 reads FQGNSA. The CDR3 protein is CASSTQGNTEAFF. The CDR3 region has the DNA TGTGCCAGCAGCACCCAGGGGAACACTGAAGCTTTCTTT.

This clone has just one count. The chain uses TRBV5-1 and TRBJ2-3, with D unresolved. CDR1 and CDR2 (germline): SGHRS, YFSETQ. Trimming took off 1 base at V and 4 bases at J, with 13 bases between the two ends. The CDR3 has 15 residues. CDR3 region: CASSLTTLSADTQYF. In DNA form, the CDR3 reads TGCGCCAGCAGCTTGACTACCCTCTCCGCAGATACGCAGTATTTT. The full variable domain, with the rest looked up from reference TRBV5-1 and TRBJ2-3, is KAGVTQTPRYLIKTRGQQVTLSCSPISGHRSVSWYQQTPGQGLQFLFEYFSETQRNKGNFPGRFSGRQFSNSRSEMNVSTLELGDSALYLCASSLTTLSADTQYFGPGTRLTVL.

The chain recombines TRBV30 with TRBJ1-1; D gene unclear. Germline values: CDR1 GTSNPN, CDR2 SVGIG (reference sequence). The CDR3 totals 13 residues. V was clipped by 4 bases and J by 0 bases, with 9 bases between them. Written as DNA, the CDR3 is TGTGCCTGGAATGTCTTCCTGAACACTGAAGCTTTCTTT. Translation gives CAWNVFLNTEAFF. The whole variable domain, filled in from reference TRBV30 and TRBJ1-1, reads SQTIHQWPATLVQPVGSPLSLECTVEGTSNPNLYWYRQAAGRGLQLLFYSVGIGQISSEVPQNLSASRPQDRQFILSSKKLLLSDSGFYLCAWNVFLNTEAFFGQGTRLTVV.

CDR3 DNA: TGTGCCAGCAGCTCGGGGATTCAGCCCCAGCATTTT. This gives the protein CASSSGIQPQHF. V is TRBV7-2 and J is TRBJ1-5; unclear D gene. Trimming removed 4 bases at V and 6 bases at J, with 7 bases between. The CDR3 has 12 residues. Germline V CDR1 and CDR2: SGHTA, FQGNSA.

This chain uses TRBV9 with TRBJ2-2, with D maybe TRBD2 (6 bases). The CDR3 spans 16 residues. Trimming took off 4 bases at V and 0 bases at J, with 13 bases between the two ends. Germline V gene sequence: CDR1 SGDLS, CDR2 YYNGEE. Written as DNA, the CDR3 is TGTGCCAGCAGCCCAACGGGGACTTCGAACACCGGGGAGCTGTTTTTT. Translation gives CASSPTGTSNTGELFF.